The next 25 T cell receptor beta chains were all read from a single sample in a study of neurological immune-mediated disorders. TCRdb passed the 5' RACE reads through MiXCR, listing each CDR3 protein once. The sample shows about 53,000 distinct CDR3 sequences, more than 7% of them seen only once. Regarding time point: longitudinal time-point 3. The specimen was PBMCs. The receptors were sampled from a woman in her thirties or forties in good health.

Ten or more counts support this clonotype. The CDR3 coding sequence is TGTGCCAGCAGCTCCCGTAGCGGGAGGGGGAATGAGCAGTTCTTC. Residues: CASSSRSGRGNEQFF. This rearrangement joins TRBV3-1 to TRBJ2-1; 11 nucleotides align to TRBD2. V lost 5 bases and J lost 7; bases outside the gene matches: 7. CDR1 LGHDT and CDR2 YNNKEL come from the germline V gene (reference sequence). This CDR3 is built from 15 residues.

In this sample, this clonotype turned up a few times. It may be a read error: a sequence one base away is much more abundant. CDR3 coding DNA: TGTGCCAGCAGCTTCGGGGGATTTGGTAAGCCCCAGCATTTT. This codes for CASSFGGFGKPQHF. The rearrangement joins TRBV5-6 to TRBJ1-5, with a possible D match to TRBD1 (5 bases). CDR1 and CDR2 (germline): SGHDT, YYEEEE. Trimming removed 2 bases at V and 8 bases at J, with 14 bases between. The length of the CDR3 is 14 residues.

This clonotype was found many times. The rearrangement uses TRBV24-1 and TRBJ2-6; TRBD1 agrees at 9 bases. The germline V gene has CDR1 KGHDR and CDR2 SFDVKD. CDR3 size: 19 residues. Losses at the gene ends were 8 bases for V and 1 base for J; bases not matched to a gene: 14. In DNA, the CDR3 is TGTGCCACCAATTCGCTTCCGGGACAGGGACTGTCTGGGGCCAACGTCCTGACTTTC. Protein: CATNSLPGQGLSGANVLTF.

With regard to this clonotype: Being one base from a much bigger clone, this may be a read error. This CDR3 reads CSTSQGSGTGNEQFF. In DNA form, the CDR3 reads TGTTCCACCAGTCAAGGTTCAGGGACAGGCAATGAGCAGTTCTTC. The rearrangement links TRBV24-1 to TRBJ2-1; 8 nucleotides agree with TRBD1. Germline V gives CDR1 KGHDR, CDR2 SFDVKD. The CDR3 loop spans 15 amino acids.

This clonotype was seen many times. An end of the junction differs from the germline gene, which may be a read error. This chain uses TRBV12-3 or TRBV12-4 with TRBJ2-4; D ambiguous. The CDR3 sequence is 13 residues long. The CDR3 DNA reads TGTGCCAGCAGTTTAGCGCCGCCCCTGGATCCCGTCTTC. Amino acid sequence: CASSLAPPLDPVF.

In this sample, this clonotype turned up many times. The chain uses TRBV14 and TRBJ1-6, with D unclear. CDR1 SGHDN and CDR2 FVKESK come from the germline V gene. V lost 4 bases and J 5 bases, leaving 21 bases between the germline ends. The CDR3 consists of 18 residues. CDR3 amino acids: CASSLEVPGIFNNSPLHF. DNA for the CDR3: TGTGCCAGCAGCCTAGAAGTGCCGGGGATCTTTAATAATTCACCCCTCCACTTT.

This clonotype was counted ten times or more. This sequence joins TRBV7-2 and TRBJ1-5; D unresolved. CDR3 length equals 15 residues. The V gene's germline CDR1 is SGHTA and CDR2 FQGNSA. With 2 bases removed from V and 6 bases from J, the gap between germline ends came to 14 bases. The CDR3 region has the DNA TGTGCCAGCAGCTTAAACGCCCTAGCAGTTCAGCCCCAGCATTTT. Translation: CASSLNALAVQPQHF.

This clonotype came up many times. This chain links TRBV7-6 with TRBJ1-1; D is perhaps TRBD1 (6 bases). The CDR3 is 13 amino acids. Deletions cut 5 bases from V and 1 base from J, with 8 bases between. In germline, CDR1 is SGHVS, CDR2 FNYEAQ. The CDR3 is CASSRQANTEAFF. For the CDR3, the DNA is TGTGCCAGCAGCCGACAGGCGAACACTGAAGCTTTCTTT.

This clonotype came up a few times. This may be a read error: a much more frequent sequence differs by one nucleotide. This rearrangement joins TRBV27 to TRBJ2-7, with TRBD1 matching 12 bases. The CDR3 has 15 residues. Germline CDR1 and CDR2: MNHEY and SMNVEV (reference sequence). The CDR3 here is CSSSSSGQGAREQYF. CDR3 DNA: TGTTCCAGCAGTTCCTCGGGACAGGGGGCGAGGGAGCAGTACTTC.

At least ten counts were recorded for this clonotype. This rearrangement joins TRBV6-6 to TRBJ2-4; D not certain. Germline V gives CDR1 MNHNY, CDR2 SVGAGI (reference sequence). Between the trimmed V and J ends, which lost 0 bases and 2 bases, there was a span of 5 bases. The CDR3 runs to 14 residues. CDR3 DNA sequence: TGTGCCAGCAGTTACTCGGGTTCCAAAAACATTCAGTACTTC. Translating it yields CASSYSGSKNIQYF.

This clonotype was observed many times. This chain uses TRBV20-1 with TRBJ2-1; 10 nucleotides line up with TRBD2. This CDR3 has 17 residues. CDR1 DFQATT and CDR2 SNEGSKA come from the germline V gene (reference sequence). J lost 5 bases, V lost 3 bases, and 13 bases had no gene match. CDR3 protein: CSARWLAGEYWDNEQFF. CDR3 bases: TGCAGTGCTAGGTGGCTAGCGGGAGAGTATTGGGACAATGAGCAGTTCTTC.

The rearrangement uses TRBV6-5 and TRBJ2-2; possibly TRBD2 for D (5 bases). The length of the CDR3 is 15 residues. V gave up 0 bases and J gave up 3 bases, with 8 bases separating them. Germline values: CDR1 MNHEY, CDR2 SVGAGI. In DNA form, the CDR3 reads TGTGCCAGCAGTTACTCGGTCGGGGACACCGGGGAGCTGTTTTTT. Its translation: CASSYSVGDTGELFF.

This clonotype was detected ten times or more. The gene calls are TRBV5-1 and TRBJ2-1; 8 bases line up with TRBD1. The germline V gene encodes CDR1 SGHRS and CDR2 YFSETQ. With 4 bases clipped from V and 7 bases from J, the junction kept 7 bases outside the gene matches. This CDR3 comprises 14 residues. The CDR3 protein is CASSLGQGQNEQFF. The CDR3 DNA sequence: TGCGCCAGCAGCCTAGGACAGGGTCAGAATGAGCAGTTCTTC.

In its sample, this clonotype was seen a few times. The chain carries TRBV12-3 or TRBV12-4 and TRBJ1-5, with D unclear. V lost 9 bases, J lost 0 bases, and 9 bases lay in between. The CDR3 sequence is 13 residues long. CDR3 nucleotides: TGTGCCAGGGTACGCGGTAGCAATCAGCCCCAGCATTTT. Translating gives CARVRGSNQPQHF.

There are many counts of this clonotype. V usage is TRBV20-1 and J usage is TRBJ1-3, with D unclear. The CDR3 totals 14 residues. Germline-derived CDR1 and CDR2 are DFQATT and SNEGSKA (reference sequence). V was clipped by 3 bases and J by 0 bases, with 9 bases between them. The CDR3 loop is CSARSRASGNTIYF. Written as DNA, the CDR3 is TGCAGTGCTAGGAGCCGGGCCTCTGGAAACACCATATATTTT.

At least ten counts were recorded for this clonotype. The rearrangement links TRBV5-1 to TRBJ1-1; 9 bases are a match to TRBD1. V shed 4 bases and J 0 bases; nucleotides not matched to a gene: 10. The length of the CDR3 is 17 residues. Germline V gives CDR1 SGHRS, CDR2 YFSETQ. CDR3: CASSPGQGILMNTEAFF. The CDR3 DNA follows: TGCGCCAGCAGCCCTGGACAGGGGATCTTGATGAACACTGAAGCTTTCTTT.

This clonotype was seen ten or more times. The J gene is TRBJ1-5, the V gene TRBV12-3 or TRBV12-4, with D uncertain. V lost 3 bases and J 1 base, leaving 7 bases between the germline ends. The CDR3 spans 14 residues. CDR3 in DNA: TGTGCCAGCAGTTTTCTAGGGAGCAATCAGCCCCAGCATTTT. Residues: CASSFLGSNQPQHF.

This clonotype appeared many times. The chain combines TRBV12-3 or TRBV12-4 with TRBJ1-1; a weak D match, TRBD1 (6 bases). CDR3 length equals 15 residues. V lost 7 bases and J lost 5, with 20 bases in between. CDR3 residues: CASTFYSEGVTEAFF. CDR3 sequence (DNA): TGTGCCAGCACCTTCTATTCTGAGGGGGTGACTGAAGCTTTCTTT.

This clonotype has ten or more counts. The chain combines TRBV6-1 with TRBJ1-2; no definite D call. CDR1 MNHNS and CDR2 SASEGT come from the germline V gene. V lost 7 bases to trimming and J lost 2 bases, with 8 bases between them. The CDR3 spans 12 residues. The chain's CDR3 is CASIRPNYGYTF. Written as DNA, the CDR3 is TGTGCCAGCATAAGACCGAACTATGGCTACACCTTC.

Ten or more counts support this clonotype. This chain links TRBV6-1 with TRBJ1-1, with D possibly being TRBD1 (5 bases). This CDR3 has 14 residues. V lost 3 bases and J lost 5, with 13 bases in between. Germline V gene data show CDR1 as MNHNS and CDR2 as SASEGT. The DNA for the CDR3 is TGTGCCAGCAGTGAGGGCGGGGCGTGGACTGAAGCTTTCTTT. Amino acids: CASSEGGAWTEAFF.

This clonotype has at least ten counts. This chain uses TRBV2 with TRBJ2-5; 8 bases match TRBD2. With 6 bases clipped from V and 2 bases from J, the junction kept 5 bases outside the gene matches. The CDR3 has 14 residues. The germline CDR1 and CDR2 sequences are SNHLY and FYNNEI. The CDR3 here is CASRAGGGQETQYF. In DNA form, the CDR3 reads TGTGCCAGCAGGGCCGGGGGGGGACAAGAGACCCAGTACTTC. Looking up the rest from reference TRBV2 and TRBJ2-5 gives the full variable domain: EPEVTQTPSHQVTQMGQEVILRCVPISNHLYFYWYRQILGQKVEFLVSFYNNEISEKSEIFDDQFSVERPDGSNFTLKIRSTKLEDSAMYFCASRAGGGQETQYFGPGTRLLVL.

This clonotype was observed at least ten times. The V gene is TRBV5-1, the J gene TRBJ2-2, with D unresolved. This CDR3 has 13 amino acids. The germline V and J ends were trimmed by 4 bases and 6 bases, with 10 bases remaining between them. Germline V lookup: CDR1 SGHRS, CDR2 YFSETQ. The CDR3 reads CASSGPRPGELFF. The CDR3 region has the DNA TGCGCCAGCAGCGGCCCGCGGCCCGGGGAGCTGTTTTTT.

In this sample, this clonotype turned up many times. This chain links TRBV7-9 with TRBJ1-6; 9 bases match TRBD1. The CDR3 spans 14 residues. The V gene's germline CDR1 is SEHNR and CDR2 FQNEAQ (reference sequence). The V segment lost 7 bases and the J segment 7 bases; nucleotides outside the gene matches: 5. CDR3 in DNA: TGTGCCAGCAAACCGGGACAGGGCAATTCACCCCTCCACTTT. This encodes CASKPGQGNSPLHF.

This clonotype was found many times. The J gene is TRBJ1-1, the V gene TRBV12-3 or TRBV12-4, with D hard to call. V lost 4 bases and J 2 bases, leaving 8 bases between the germline ends. The CDR3 covers 13 residues. CDR3 residues: CASSSDSNTEAFF. CDR3 DNA: TGTGCCAGCAGTTCTGATTCTAACACTGAAGCTTTCTTT.

This clonotype appeared many times. The rearrangement joins TRBV5-1 to TRBJ2-1; perhaps TRBD2 as D (6 bases). Germline assignment: CDR1 SGHRS and CDR2 YFSETQ. V gave up 1 base and J gave up 0 bases, with 8 bases separating them. The CDR3 totals 15 residues. CDR3 in amino acids: CASSLNSGSYNEQFF. Written as DNA, the CDR3 is TGCGCCAGCAGCTTGAATAGCGGCTCCTACAATGAGCAGTTCTTC.